These 22 T cell receptor beta chains originate from one sample sequenced in a study of beta chain features in type 1 diabetes. These receptors are not linked to any known antigen. General observations from the study: All four CD4+ subsets from Type 1 diabetes patients carried moderately but significantly shorter TCRB CDR3s.

Expressed TCRB transcripts were sequenced, since all the RNA that had been isolated was reverse transcribed. Some clones are missing from TCRdb's copy, which holds only in-frame ones; the method was immunoSEQ multiplex PCR. The profile shows over 650,000 clones, over 13% of them singletons. Sequenced sample: naive CD4+ T cells from blood. All receptors come from a man younger than 35 with type 1 diabetes.

This clone has just a few counts. The V and J genes are TRBV30 and TRBJ2-5; D not certain. V shed 4 bases and J shed 1 base, with 10 bases lying between them. CDR1 is GTSNPN, CDR2 SVGIG, per germline (reference sequence). The CDR3 extends over 13 amino acids. The CDR3 DNA is TGTGCCTGGAACCCCCGGGTCCAAGAGACCCAGTACTTC. Translated: CAWNPRVQETQYF. Supplemented by reference TRBV30 and TRBJ2-5, the full variable domain reads SQTIHQWPATLVQPVGSPLSLECTVEGTSNPNLYWYRQAAGRGLQLLFYSVGIGQISSEVPQNLSASRPQDRQFILSSKKLLLSDSGFYLCAWNPRVQETQYFGPGTRLLVL.

This chain joins TRBV2 and TRBJ1-1, with TRBD1 as a possible D gene (5 bases). CDR3 length: 13 amino acids. With 4 bases removed from V and 7 bases from J, the gap between germline ends came to 13 bases. Germline lookup yields CDR1 SNHLY and CDR2 FYNNEI. CDR3 in amino acids: CASSGGGPSEAFF. DNA for the CDR3: TGTGCCAGCAGTGGGGGCGGACCTAGTGAAGCTTTCTTT.

The rearrangement uses TRBV29-1 and TRBJ1-2; a weak D match, TRBD1 (6 bases). The CDR3 length is 12 residues. V lost 0 bases and J 9 bases, leaving 11 bases between the germline ends. The germline V gene encodes CDR1 SQVTM and CDR2 ANQGSEA. Here the CDR3 reads CSVEDPQGSYTF. The CDR3 bases are TGCAGCGTTGAAGACCCACAGGGTAGCTACACCTTC. Supplemented by reference TRBV29-1 and TRBJ1-2, the full variable domain reads SAVISQKPSRDICQRGTSLTIQCQVDSQVTMMFWYRQQPGQSLTLIATANQGSEATYESGFVIDKFPISRPNLTFSTLTVSNMSPEDSSIYLCSVEDPQGSYTFGSGTRLTVV.

To note about this clone: The same CDR3 is also encoded by other DNA sequences in this sample. The V and J genes are TRBV6-6 and TRBJ1-5, with D unclear. V lost 6 bases and J lost 4, with 4 bases in between. CDR3 size: 11 residues. The germline CDR1 and CDR2 sequences are MNHNY and SVGAGI (reference sequence). CDR3 amino acids: CASRGNQPQHF. CDR3 in DNA: TGTGCCAGCAGGGGGAATCAGCCCCAGCATTTT.

The chain employs TRBV5-6 and TRBJ2-1; D call uncertain. The V end lost 6 bases, the J end lost 6 bases, and 13 bases lay between the germline ends. This CDR3 is 13 amino acids long. Germline V gives CDR1 SGHDT, CDR2 YYEEEE. The CDR3 spells CASKRQSANEQFF. The CDR3, as DNA: TGTGCCAGCAAGCGCCAGAGCGCCAATGAGCAGTTCTTC.

This clone was found a few times. The rearrangement joins TRBV28 to TRBJ1-1; weak D call: TRBD1 (6 bases). This CDR3 is built from 15 residues. The germline V gene has CDR1 MDHEN and CDR2 SYDVKM. The V end lost 4 bases, the J end lost 4 bases, and 16 bases lay between the germline ends. CDR3 in DNA: TGTGCCAGCAGTTCCCCGGGACACCCGGGCACTGAAGCTTTCTTT. As protein: CASSSPGHPGTEAFF.

This clone was found a few times. V gene TRBV13 combines with J gene TRBJ2-7, with 9 bases fitting TRBD1. The germline V gene encodes CDR1 PRHDT and CDR2 FYEKMQ (reference sequence). CDR3 size: 14 residues. V was clipped by 4 bases and J by 1 base; unmatched bases: 2. CDR3 in amino acids: CASSSDRGSYEQYF. CDR3 DNA: TGTGCCAGCAGCTCCGACAGGGGGTCCTACGAGCAGTACTTC.

Only a few counts were recorded for this clone. The CDR3 DNA is TGTGCCTGGAGTGTAGTGAAGGGACTAGCGGGGGGGTATGAGCAGTTCTTC. This gives the protein CAWSVVKGLAGGYEQFF. J is TRBJ2-1 and V is TRBV30; 16 nucleotides align to TRBD2. With V trimmed by 0 bases and J by 8 bases, 7 bases remained unmatched. This CDR3 region has 17 residues. CDR1 and CDR2 from the germline V gene are GTSNPN and SVGIG (reference sequence). Filled out from reference TRBV30 and TRBJ2-1, the complete variable domain reads SQTIHQWPATLVQPVGSPLSLECTVEGTSNPNLYWYRQAAGRGLQLLFYSVGIGQISSEVPQNLSASRPQDRQFILSSKKLLLSDSGFYLCAWSVVKGLAGGYEQFFGPGTRLTVL.

This clone was counted a few times. The CDR3 here is CASSPRTGNEQFF. In nucleotides, the CDR3 is TGTGCCAGCAGCCCAAGGACTGGAAATGAGCAGTTCTTC. The rearrangement uses TRBV11-3 and TRBJ2-1, with D perhaps matching TRBD2 (5 bases). CDR3 length: 13 amino acids. V lost 5 bases and J 7 bases, leaving 12 bases between the germline ends. The V gene's germline CDR1 is SGHNT and CDR2 YENEEA.

This clone turned up a few times. The chain uses TRBV19 and TRBJ2-2; possible D gene TRBD2, 6 bases. This CDR3 has 16 amino acids. The germline V and J ends were trimmed by 11 bases and 5 bases, with 24 bases remaining between them. Germline CDR1 reads LNHDA; CDR2 reads SQIVND (reference sequence). The CDR3 here is CAVGGSDSRGTGELFF. CDR3 DNA: TGTGCCGTCGGGGGTAGCGATTCCCGAGGAACCGGGGAGCTGTTTTTT.

The rearrangement links TRBV5-1 to TRBJ2-3; a possible D gene is TRBD1 (5 bases). The CDR3 extends over 15 amino acids. The germline gives CDR1 SGHRS, CDR2 YFSETQ. Trimming left V 0 bases short and J 2 bases short, with 10 bases between. In nucleotides, the CDR3 is TGCGCCAGCAGCTTGGAGGGGAAAGCCACAGATACGCAGTATTTT. Translating gives CASSLEGKATDTQYF.

This rearrangement joins TRBV11-2 to TRBJ2-2; tentatively, D is TRBD2 (5 bases). Germline V gene data show CDR1 as SGHAT and CDR2 as FQNNGV. Deletions cut 0 bases from V and 0 bases from J, with 8 bases between. The CDR3 covers 16 residues. The CDR3 DNA reads TGTGCCAGCAGCTTAGATCGGACTGCGAACACCGGGGAGCTGTTTTTT. Translation gives CASSLDRTANTGELFF.

In its sample, this clone was seen a few times. V gene TRBV7-2 combines with J gene TRBJ2-2; D is uncertain. The germline V gene encodes CDR1 SGHTA and CDR2 FQGNSA. The CDR3 consists of 13 residues. Deletions cut 2 bases from V and 7 bases from J, with 8 bases between. The DNA of the CDR3 is TGTGCCAGCAGCTTATCGGTGGGCGGGGAGCTGTTTTTT. Its translation is CASSLSVGGELFF.

This clone was observed a few times. The V call is TRBV5-1, the J call TRBJ1-5, with D hard to call. CDR3 length: 13 residues. The ends were cut back, 0 bases at V and 6 bases at J, with 7 bases in the middle. The germline gives CDR1 SGHRS, CDR2 YFSETQ. Here the CDR3 DNA reads TGCGCCAGCAGCTTGGAGGGCTCTCAGCCCCAGCATTTT. This codes for CASSLEGSQPQHF.

The CDR3 spells CASSLGPSREKLFF. CDR3 DNA sequence: TGCGCCAGCAGCTTGGGGCCCTCTCGGGAAAAACTGTTTTTT. The V and J genes are TRBV5-1 and TRBJ1-4; D uncertain. V was shortened by 0 bases and J by 8 bases, with 11 bases between the two germline ends. The CDR3 is 14 residues long. Germline assignment: CDR1 SGHRS and CDR2 YFSETQ.

A note on this clone: Distinct nucleotide sequences in the sample also encode this CDR3. The V gene is TRBV9, the J gene TRBJ1-5; D may be TRBD1 (5 bases). Trimming removed 0 bases from V and 6 bases from J, with 7 bases in between. The germline V gene has CDR1 SGDLS and CDR2 YYNGEE. The CDR3 contains 13 residues. This CDR3 is CASSVEGTQPQHF. Written as DNA, the CDR3 is TGTGCCAGCAGCGTAGAGGGGACTCAGCCCCAGCATTTT.

The chain carries TRBV5-4 and TRBJ2-3; 11 bases are a match to TRBD2. The germline gives CDR1 SGHNT, CDR2 YYREEE (reference sequence). The CDR3 has 15 amino acids. With 0 bases clipped from V and 4 bases from J, the junction kept 1 base outside the gene matches. The CDR3 is CASSLVGLAADTQYF. For the CDR3, the DNA is TGTGCCAGCAGCTTGGTGGGACTAGCGGCAGATACGCAGTATTTT.

A word on this clone: Different DNA sequences within this sample yield the same CDR3. The chain joins TRBV9 to TRBJ2-1, with 9 bases fitting TRBD2. CDR1 and CDR2 (germline): SGDLS, YYNGEE. The CDR3 contains 15 residues. Germline trimming cut 2 bases from V and 1 base from J; bases unmatched to any gene: 1. The CDR3 sequence is CASSVSGGSYNEQFF. In DNA, the CDR3 is TGTGCCAGCAGCGTTAGCGGGGGTTCCTACAATGAGCAGTTCTTC. The full variable domain, rest sourced from reference TRBV9 and TRBJ2-1, is DSGVTQTPKHLITATGQRVTLRCSPRSGDLSVYWYQQSLDQGLQFLIQYYNGEERAKGNILERFSAQQFPDLHSELNLSSLELGDSALYFCASSVSGGSYNEQFFGPGTRLTVL.

The chain employs TRBV14 and TRBJ1-1; D is unresolved. The CDR3 covers 14 residues. CDR1 and CDR2 (germline): SGHDN, FVKESK. Trimming took 1 base from V and 5 from J, leaving 11 bases between them. The CDR3 region is CASSQGRVGTEAFF. CDR3 bases: TGTGCCAGCAGCCAAGGGAGAGTAGGTACTGAAGCTTTCTTT.

V gene TRBV4-2 combines with J gene TRBJ2-7; 10 bases are shared with TRBD1. V lost 6 bases and J lost 5; bases outside the gene matches: 10. The CDR3 totals 15 residues. Germline CDR1 LGHNA, CDR2 YNFKEQ. The CDR3 DNA is TGTGCCAGCAGGGAAACCGGGACAGGGGACGACGAGCAGTACTTC. Encoded protein: CASRETGTGDDEQYF.

In this sample, this clone turned up a few times. The chain has TRBV5-6 and TRBJ2-2, with D hard to call. V was trimmed by 4 bases and J by 6 bases, leaving 13 bases between them. Germline CDR1 SGHDT, CDR2 YYEEEE. There are 14 residues in the CDR3. The CDR3 nucleotides read TGTGCCAGCAGCCCCCGGGTCGATTCCGGGGAGCTGTTTTTT. It specifies CASSPRVDSGELFF.

The DNA of the CDR3 is TGTGCCAGCAGCTTTGGGACAGAACGATCTGGAAACACCATATATTTT. This gives the protein CASSFGTERSGNTIYF. The chain couples TRBV25-1 to TRBJ1-3, with 7 bases identical to TRBD1. Germline values: CDR1 MGHDK, CDR2 SYGVNS. The CDR3 sequence is 16 residues long. V trimming: 6 bases; J trimming: 1 base; junction bases outside the gene matches: 9.